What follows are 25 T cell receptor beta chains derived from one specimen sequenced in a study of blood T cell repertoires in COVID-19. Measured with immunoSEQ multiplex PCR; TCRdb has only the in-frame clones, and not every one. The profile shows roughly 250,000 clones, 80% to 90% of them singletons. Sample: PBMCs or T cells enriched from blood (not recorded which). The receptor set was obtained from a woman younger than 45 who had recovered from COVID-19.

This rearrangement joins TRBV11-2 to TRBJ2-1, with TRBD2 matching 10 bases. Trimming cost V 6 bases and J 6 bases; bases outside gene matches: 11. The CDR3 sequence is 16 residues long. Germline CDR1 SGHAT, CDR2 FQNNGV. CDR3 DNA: TGTGCCAGCAGTGATTCCGGGACTAGCGACTCCAATGAGCAGTTCTTC. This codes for CASSDSGTSDSNEQFF. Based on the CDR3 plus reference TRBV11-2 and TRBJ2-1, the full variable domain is EAGVAQSPRYKIIEKRQSVAFWCNPISGHATLYWYQQILGQGPKLLIQFQNNGVVDDSQLPKDRFSAERLKGVDSTLKIQPAKLEDSAVYLCASSDSGTSDSNEQFFGPGTRLTVL.

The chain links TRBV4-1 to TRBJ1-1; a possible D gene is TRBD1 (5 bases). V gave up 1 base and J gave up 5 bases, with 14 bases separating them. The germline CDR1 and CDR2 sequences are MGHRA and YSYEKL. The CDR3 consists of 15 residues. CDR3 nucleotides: TGCGCCAGCAGCCAAGGACCACAGGTCTGGACTGAAGCTTTCTTT. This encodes CASSQGPQVWTEAFF.

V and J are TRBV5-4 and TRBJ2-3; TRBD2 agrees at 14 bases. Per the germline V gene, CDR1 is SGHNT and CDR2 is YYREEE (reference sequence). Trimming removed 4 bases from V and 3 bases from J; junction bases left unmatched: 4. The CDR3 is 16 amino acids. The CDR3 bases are TGTGCCAGCAGCGAGACTAGCGGGAGGGTTACAGATACGCAGTATTTT. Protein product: CASSETSGRVTDTQYF.

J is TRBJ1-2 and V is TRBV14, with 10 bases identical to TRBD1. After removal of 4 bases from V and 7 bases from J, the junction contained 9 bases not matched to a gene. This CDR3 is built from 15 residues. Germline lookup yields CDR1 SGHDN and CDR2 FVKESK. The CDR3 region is CASSPPGDRGGGYTF. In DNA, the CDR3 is TGTGCCAGCAGCCCTCCTGGGGACAGGGGTGGTGGCTACACCTTC.

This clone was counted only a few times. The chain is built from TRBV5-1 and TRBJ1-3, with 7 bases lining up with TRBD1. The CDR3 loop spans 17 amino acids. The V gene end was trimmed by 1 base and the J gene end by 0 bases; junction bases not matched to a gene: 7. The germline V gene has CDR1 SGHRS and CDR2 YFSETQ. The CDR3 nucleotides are TGCGCCAGCAGCTTGCAAGGACAGGCAAACTCTGGAAACACCATATATTTT. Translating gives CASSLQGQANSGNTIYF.

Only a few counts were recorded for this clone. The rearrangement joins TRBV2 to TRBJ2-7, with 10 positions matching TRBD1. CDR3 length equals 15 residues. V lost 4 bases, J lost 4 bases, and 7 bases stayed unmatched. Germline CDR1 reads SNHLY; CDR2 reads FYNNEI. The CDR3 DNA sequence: TGTGCCAGCAGTGGTTGGACAGGGGGGCGTTACGAGCAGTACTTC. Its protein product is CASSGWTGGRYEQYF.

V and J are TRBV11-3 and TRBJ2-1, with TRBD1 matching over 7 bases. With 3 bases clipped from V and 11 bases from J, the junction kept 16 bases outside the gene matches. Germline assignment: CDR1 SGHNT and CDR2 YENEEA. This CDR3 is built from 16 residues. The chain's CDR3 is CASSFAKGARPSQQFF. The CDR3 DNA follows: TGTGCCAGCAGCTTTGCGAAGGGGGCGCGGCCCTCTCAGCAGTTCTTC.

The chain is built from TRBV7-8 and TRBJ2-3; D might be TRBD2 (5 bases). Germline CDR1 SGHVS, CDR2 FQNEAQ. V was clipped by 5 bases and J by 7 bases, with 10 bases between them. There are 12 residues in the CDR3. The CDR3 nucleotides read TGTGCCAGCAGCCTGGACTCTCATACGCAGTATTTT. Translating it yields CASSLDSHTQYF.

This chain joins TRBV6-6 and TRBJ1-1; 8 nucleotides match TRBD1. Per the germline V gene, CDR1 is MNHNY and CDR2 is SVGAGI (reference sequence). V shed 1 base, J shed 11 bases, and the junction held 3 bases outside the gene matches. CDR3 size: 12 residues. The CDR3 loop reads CASSYWTGSAFF. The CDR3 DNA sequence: TGTGCCAGCAGTTACTGGACAGGGTCGGCTTTCTTT.

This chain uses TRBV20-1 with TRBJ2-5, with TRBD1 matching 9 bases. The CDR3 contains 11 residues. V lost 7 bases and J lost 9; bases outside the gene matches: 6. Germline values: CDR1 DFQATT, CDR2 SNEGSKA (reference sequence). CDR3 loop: CSVGTGSAQYF. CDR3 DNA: TGCAGTGTAGGGACAGGGAGCGCCCAGTACTTC.

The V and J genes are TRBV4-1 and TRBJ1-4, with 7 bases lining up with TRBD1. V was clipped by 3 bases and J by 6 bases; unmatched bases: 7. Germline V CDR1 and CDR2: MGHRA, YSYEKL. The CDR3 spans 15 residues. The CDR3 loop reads CASSHPVTGYEKLFF. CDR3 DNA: TGCGCCAGCAGCCACCCAGTGACAGGGTATGAAAAACTGTTTTTT.

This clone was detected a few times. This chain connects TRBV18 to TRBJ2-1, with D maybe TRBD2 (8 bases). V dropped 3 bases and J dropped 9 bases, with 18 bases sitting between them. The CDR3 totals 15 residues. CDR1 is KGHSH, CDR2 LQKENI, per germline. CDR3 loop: CASSPRQGSGGEQFF. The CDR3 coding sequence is TGTGCCAGCTCACCGCGACAGGGAAGCGGGGGTGAGCAGTTCTTC.

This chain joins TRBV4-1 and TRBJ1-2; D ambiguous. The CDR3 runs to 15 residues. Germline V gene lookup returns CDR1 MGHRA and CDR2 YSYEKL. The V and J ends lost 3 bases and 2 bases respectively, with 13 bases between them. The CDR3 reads CASSQGDGANYGYTF. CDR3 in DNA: TGCGCCAGCAGCCAGGGAGACGGAGCCAACTATGGCTACACCTTC.

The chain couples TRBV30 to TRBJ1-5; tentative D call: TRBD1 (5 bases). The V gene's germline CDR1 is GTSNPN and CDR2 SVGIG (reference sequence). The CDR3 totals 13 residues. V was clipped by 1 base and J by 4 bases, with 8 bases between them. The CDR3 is CAWSGQGNQPQHF. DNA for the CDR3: TGTGCCTGGAGTGGCCAGGGTAATCAGCCCCAGCATTTT.

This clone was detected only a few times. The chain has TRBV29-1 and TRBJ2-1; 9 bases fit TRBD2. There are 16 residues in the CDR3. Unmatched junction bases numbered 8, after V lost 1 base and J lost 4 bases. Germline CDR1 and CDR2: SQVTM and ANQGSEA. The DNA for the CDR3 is TGCAGCGTTGAAGTCCGCAGCGGGGGGATGTACAATGAGCAGTTCTTC. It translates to CSVEVRSGGMYNEQFF.

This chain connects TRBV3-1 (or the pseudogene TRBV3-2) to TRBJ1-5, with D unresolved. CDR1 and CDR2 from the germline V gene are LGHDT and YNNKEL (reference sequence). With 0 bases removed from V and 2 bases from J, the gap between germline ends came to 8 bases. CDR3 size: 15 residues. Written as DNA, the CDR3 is TGTGCCAGCAGCCAAGACAGTTTGGGCAATCAGCCCCAGCATTTT. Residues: CASSQDSLGNQPQHF.

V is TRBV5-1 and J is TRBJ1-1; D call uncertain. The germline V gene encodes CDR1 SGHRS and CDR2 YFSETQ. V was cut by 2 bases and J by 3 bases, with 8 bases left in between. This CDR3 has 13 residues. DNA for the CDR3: TGCGCCAGCAGCTTCCTGCCGGACACTGAAGCTTTCTTT. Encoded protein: CASSFLPDTEAFF.

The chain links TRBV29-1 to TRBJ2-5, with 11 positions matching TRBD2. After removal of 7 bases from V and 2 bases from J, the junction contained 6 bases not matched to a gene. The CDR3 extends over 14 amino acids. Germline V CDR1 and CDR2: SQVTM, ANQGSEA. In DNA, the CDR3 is TGCAGCGCGACCGGGACTAGCGGACAAGAGACCCAGTACTTC. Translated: CSATGTSGQETQYF.

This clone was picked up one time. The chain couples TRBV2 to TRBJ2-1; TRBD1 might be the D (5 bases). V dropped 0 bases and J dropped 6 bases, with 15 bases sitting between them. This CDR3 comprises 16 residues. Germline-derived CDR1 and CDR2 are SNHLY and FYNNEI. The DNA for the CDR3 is TGTGCCAGCAGTGAAGCATCGGGCAGGGTCGGCAATGAGCAGTTCTTC. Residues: CASSEASGRVGNEQFF.

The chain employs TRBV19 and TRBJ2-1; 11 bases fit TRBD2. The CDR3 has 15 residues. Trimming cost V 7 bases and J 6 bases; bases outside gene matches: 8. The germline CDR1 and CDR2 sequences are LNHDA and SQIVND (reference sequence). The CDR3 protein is CASTTSGTGTNEQFF. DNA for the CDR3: TGTGCCAGTACGACTAGCGGGACAGGTACCAATGAGCAGTTCTTC.

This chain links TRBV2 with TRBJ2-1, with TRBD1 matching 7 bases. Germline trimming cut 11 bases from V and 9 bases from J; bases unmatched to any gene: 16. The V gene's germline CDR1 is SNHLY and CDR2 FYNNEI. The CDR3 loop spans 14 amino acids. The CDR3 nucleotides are TGTGCCGTCACGTTAGGACAGGTTGAAGGTGAGCAGTTCTTC. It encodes CAVTLGQVEGEQFF.

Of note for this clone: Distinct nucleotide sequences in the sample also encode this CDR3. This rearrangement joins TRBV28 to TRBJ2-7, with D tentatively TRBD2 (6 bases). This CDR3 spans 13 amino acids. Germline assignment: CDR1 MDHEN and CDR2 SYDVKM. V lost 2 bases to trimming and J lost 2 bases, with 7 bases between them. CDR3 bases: TGTGCCAGCAGTTTAGGAGGGACCTACGAGCAGTACTTC. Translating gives CASSLGGTYEQYF.

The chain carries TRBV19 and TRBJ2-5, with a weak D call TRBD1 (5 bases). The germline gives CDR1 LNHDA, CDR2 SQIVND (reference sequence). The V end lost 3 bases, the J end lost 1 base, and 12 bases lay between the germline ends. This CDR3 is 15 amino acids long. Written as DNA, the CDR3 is TGTGCCAGTAGTATGGGGCTTCTACCCCAAGAGACCCAGTACTTC. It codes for CASSMGLLPQETQYF.

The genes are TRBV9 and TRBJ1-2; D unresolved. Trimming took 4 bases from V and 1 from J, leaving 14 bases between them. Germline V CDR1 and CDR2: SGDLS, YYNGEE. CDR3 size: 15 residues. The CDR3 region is CASSSRERDNYGYTF. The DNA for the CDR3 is TGTGCCAGCAGCTCCCGCGAGAGGGATAACTATGGCTACACCTTC.

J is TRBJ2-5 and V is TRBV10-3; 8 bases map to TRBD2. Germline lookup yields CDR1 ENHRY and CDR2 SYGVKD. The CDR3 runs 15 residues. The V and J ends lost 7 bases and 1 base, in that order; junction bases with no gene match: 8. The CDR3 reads CAIMGGGGPQETQYF. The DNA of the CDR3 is TGTGCCATCATGGGGGGCGGGGGGCCCCAAGAGACCCAGTACTTC.